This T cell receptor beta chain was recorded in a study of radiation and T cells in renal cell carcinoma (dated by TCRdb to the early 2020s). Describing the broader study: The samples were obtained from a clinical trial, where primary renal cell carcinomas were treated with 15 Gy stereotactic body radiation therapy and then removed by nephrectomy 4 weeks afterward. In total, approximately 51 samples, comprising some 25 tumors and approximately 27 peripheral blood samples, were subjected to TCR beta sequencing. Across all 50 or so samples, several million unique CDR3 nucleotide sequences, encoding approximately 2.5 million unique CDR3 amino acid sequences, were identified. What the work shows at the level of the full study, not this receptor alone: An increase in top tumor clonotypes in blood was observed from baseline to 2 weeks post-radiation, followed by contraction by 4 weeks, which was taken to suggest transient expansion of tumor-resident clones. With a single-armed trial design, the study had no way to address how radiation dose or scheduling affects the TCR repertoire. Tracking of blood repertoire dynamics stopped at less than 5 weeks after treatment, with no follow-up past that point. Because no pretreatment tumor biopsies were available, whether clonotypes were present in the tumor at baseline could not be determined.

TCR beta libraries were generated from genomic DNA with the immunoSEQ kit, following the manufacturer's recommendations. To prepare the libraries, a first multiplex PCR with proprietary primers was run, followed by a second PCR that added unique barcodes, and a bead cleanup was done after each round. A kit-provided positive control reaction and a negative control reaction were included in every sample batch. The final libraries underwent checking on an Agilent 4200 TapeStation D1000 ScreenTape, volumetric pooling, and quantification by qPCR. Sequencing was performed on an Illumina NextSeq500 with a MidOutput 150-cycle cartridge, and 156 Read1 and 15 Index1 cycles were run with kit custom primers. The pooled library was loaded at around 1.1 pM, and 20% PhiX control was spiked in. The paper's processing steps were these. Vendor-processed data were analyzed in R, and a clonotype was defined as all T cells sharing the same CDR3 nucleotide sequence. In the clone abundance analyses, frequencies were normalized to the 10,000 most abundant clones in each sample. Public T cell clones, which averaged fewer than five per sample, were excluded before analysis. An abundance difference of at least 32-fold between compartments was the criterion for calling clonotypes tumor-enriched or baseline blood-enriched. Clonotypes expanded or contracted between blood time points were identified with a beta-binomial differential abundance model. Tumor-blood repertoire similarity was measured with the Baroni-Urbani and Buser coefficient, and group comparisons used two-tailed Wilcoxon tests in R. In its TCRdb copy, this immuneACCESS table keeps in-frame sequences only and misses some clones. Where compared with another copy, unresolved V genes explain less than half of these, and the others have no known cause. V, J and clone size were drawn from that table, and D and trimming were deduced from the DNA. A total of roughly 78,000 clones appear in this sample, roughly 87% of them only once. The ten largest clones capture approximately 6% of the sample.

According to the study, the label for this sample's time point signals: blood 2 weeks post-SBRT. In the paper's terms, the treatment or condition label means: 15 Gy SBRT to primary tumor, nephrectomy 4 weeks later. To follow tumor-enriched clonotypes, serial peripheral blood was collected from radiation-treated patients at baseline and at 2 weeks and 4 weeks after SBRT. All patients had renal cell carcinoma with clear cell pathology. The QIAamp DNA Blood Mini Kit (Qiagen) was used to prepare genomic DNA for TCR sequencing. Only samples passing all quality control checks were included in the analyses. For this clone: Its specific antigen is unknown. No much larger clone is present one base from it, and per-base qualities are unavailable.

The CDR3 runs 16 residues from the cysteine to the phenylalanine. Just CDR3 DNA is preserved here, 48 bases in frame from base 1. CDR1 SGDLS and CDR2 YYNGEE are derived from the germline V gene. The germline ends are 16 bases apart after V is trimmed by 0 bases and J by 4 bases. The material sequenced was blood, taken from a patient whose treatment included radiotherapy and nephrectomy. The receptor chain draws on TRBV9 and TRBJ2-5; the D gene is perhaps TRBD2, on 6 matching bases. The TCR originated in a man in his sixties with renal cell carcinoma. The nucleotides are TGTGCCAGCAGCGTAGCGGCGGGGCGAGGAGGAGAGACCCAGTACTTC. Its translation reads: CASSVAAGRGGETQYF.